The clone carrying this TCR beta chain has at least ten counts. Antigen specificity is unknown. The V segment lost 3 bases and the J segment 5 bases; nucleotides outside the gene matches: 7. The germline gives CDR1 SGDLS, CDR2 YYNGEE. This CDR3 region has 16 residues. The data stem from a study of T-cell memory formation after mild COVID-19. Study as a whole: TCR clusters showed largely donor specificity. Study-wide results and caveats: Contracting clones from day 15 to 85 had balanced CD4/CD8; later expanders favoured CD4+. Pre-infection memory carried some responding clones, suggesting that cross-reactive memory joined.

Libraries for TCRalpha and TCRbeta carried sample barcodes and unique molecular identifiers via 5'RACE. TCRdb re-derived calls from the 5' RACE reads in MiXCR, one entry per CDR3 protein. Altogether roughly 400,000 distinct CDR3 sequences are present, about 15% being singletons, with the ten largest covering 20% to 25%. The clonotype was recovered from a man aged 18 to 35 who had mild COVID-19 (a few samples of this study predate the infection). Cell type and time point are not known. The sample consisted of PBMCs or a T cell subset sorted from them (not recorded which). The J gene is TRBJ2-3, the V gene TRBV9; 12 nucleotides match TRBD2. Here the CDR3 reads CASSGTGTSGLDTQYF. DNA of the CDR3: TGTGCCAGCAGCGGTACCGGGACTAGCGGGCTAGATACGCAGTATTTT.